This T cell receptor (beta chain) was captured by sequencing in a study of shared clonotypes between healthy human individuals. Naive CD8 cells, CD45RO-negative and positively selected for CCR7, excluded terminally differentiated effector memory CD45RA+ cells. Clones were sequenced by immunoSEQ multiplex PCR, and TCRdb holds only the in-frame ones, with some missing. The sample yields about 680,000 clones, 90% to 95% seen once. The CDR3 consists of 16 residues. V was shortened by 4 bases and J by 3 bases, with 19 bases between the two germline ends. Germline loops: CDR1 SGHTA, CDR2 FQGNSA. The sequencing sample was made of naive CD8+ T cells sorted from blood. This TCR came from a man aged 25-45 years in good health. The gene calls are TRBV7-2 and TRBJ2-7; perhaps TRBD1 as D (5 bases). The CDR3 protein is CASSSGQGGLNYEQYF. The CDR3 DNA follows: TGTGCCAGCAGCTCCGGACAAGGCGGCCTTAACTACGAGCAGTACTTC.